This is a list of T cell receptor beta chains from one sample in a study of Ad26.COV2.S vaccination and SARS-CoV-2 variants. Generated by immunoSEQ multiplex PCR, the TCRdb table keeps only in-frame clones and is missing some. The profile shows just under 250,000 clones, roughly 90% of them singletons. The sequencing used peripheral blood, collected in a trial of Ad26.COV2.S vaccine versus placebo. Source of these receptors: a person between 18 and 65 years old who received the Ad26.COV2.S COVID-19 vaccine or a placebo. CDR3s include the opening cysteine and the closing phenylalanine or tryptophan. A D gene is named only where the DNA matches it firmly. Where a row states a size, it is once, few, many or the class of an expanded clone; other rows omit it.

TRBJ1-1 | NA | TRBV27 | NA | TGTGCCAGCAGACCTTCAGGGAACACTGAAGCTTTCTTT | CASRPSGNTEAFF
TRBJ2-1 | NA | TRBV15 | once | TGTGCCACCAGCAGAGAACCGTTTGACTGGGGGCGCCGGGGCAATGAGCAGTTCTTC | CATSREPFDWGRRGNEQFF
TRBJ2-5 | NA | TRBV20-1 | few | TGCAGTGCTAGTCGGGGGATCCAAGAGACCCAGTACTTC | CSASRGIQETQYF
TRBJ2-1 | TRBD2 | TRBV4-3 | NA | TGCGCCAGCAGCCAAGAACTAGCGGGAGGTCGGGAGCAGTTCTTC | CASSQELAGGREQFF
TRBJ1-5 | NA | TRBV7-2 | few | TGTGCCAGCAGCTTTGGCAGCTTTCACAATCAGCCCCAGCATTTT | CASSFGSFHNQPQHF
TRBJ1-6 | NA | TRBV7-6 | NA | TGTGCCAGCAGCCAGGGACGGAATACCGATAATTCACCCCTCCACTTT | CASSQGRNTDNSPLHF
TRBJ2-7 | NA | TRBV27 | NA | TGTGCCAGCAGTTCACGTAAGCGGGGCCGGGACACGGAACCCTACGAGCAGTACTTC | CASSSRKRGRDTEPYEQYF
TRBJ2-2 | NA | TRBV6-5 | NA | TGTGCCAGCAGGGGACAACCCACCGGGGAGCTGTTTTTT | CASRGQPTGELFF
TRBJ1-5 | TRBD1 | TRBV23-1 | NA | TGCGCCAGCAGTCATAGCTTGTGGGACAGGGGATGGGAGAATCAGCCCCAGCATTTT | CASSHSLWDRGWENQPQHF
TRBJ1-1 | NA | TRBV9 | NA | TGTGCCAGCAGCGTGACTCCCGAGAGGACTGAAGCTTTCTTT | CASSVTPERTEAFF
TRBJ2-7 | TRBD1 | TRBV5-6 | NA | TGTGCCAGCAGCTCACAGGGGTTCTCCCTTGGGCAGTACTTC | CASSSQGFSLGQYF
TRBJ1-1 | TRBD1 | TRBV11-1 | NA | TGTGCCAGCCACCTTGGGCAGGGGGCTACCGAAGCTTTCTTT | CASHLGQGATEAFF
TRBJ1-5 | TRBD1 | TRBV28 | NA | TGTGCCAGCAGTTGGGCGAGGGGGCTAGGCAATCAGCCCCAGCATTTT | CASSWARGLGNQPQHF
TRBJ2-1 | TRBD2 | TRBV5-1 | NA | TGCGCCAGCAGCCTTATGGGGGGGTCCTACAATGAGCAGTTCTTC | CASSLMGGSYNEQFF
TRBJ2-7 | TRBD2 | TRBV7-9 | NA | TGTGCCAGCAGCTTAGCGGGACTAGCGCCGGAGCAGTACTTC | CASSLAGLAPEQYF
TRBJ1-2 | NA | TRBV6-1 | NA | TGTGCCAGCAGTGAAGCGACGGCCGACTATGGCTACACCTTC | CASSEATADYGYTF
TRBJ2-7 | TRBD2 | TRBV10-2 | NA | TGCGCCAGCAGTGAGACTAGCGGGGGGCTAGGGGGTCATTACGAGCAGTACTTC | CASSETSGGLGGHYEQYF
TRBJ2-3 | NA | TRBV24-1 | NA | TGTGCCACCAGTGATGAGAACGTTGGTACGCAGTATTTT | CATSDENVGTQYF
TRBJ1-1 | NA | TRBV5-1 | once | TGCGCCAGCAGCCCTCGACAGGCGATGAACACTGAAGCTTTCTTT | CASSPRQAMNTEAFF
TRBJ1-1 | TRBD1 | TRBV4-3 | once | TGCGCCAGCAGCCAAGGGAGGGGGCGTGAAGCTTTCTTT | CASSQGRGREAFF
TRBJ2-7 | NA | TRBV6-5 | NA | TGTGCCAGCAGTTACGAGCTAGCCCCGACCTACGAGCAGTACTTC | CASSYELAPTYEQYF
TRBJ1-5 | NA | TRBV28 | NA | TGTGCCAGCAGCCTGACAGTAAGCAATCAGCCCCAGCATTTT | CASSLTVSNQPQHF
TRBJ1-3 | NA | TRBV19 | NA | TGTGCCAGTAGTCCCGGGACTTCTGGAAACACCATATATTTT | CASSPGTSGNTIYF
TRBJ2-2 | TRBD1 | TRBV6-5 | few | TGTGCCAGCCGCAAACAGGGGGCGGCCACCGGGGAGCTGTTTTTT | CASRKQGAATGELFF
TRBJ2-5 | TRBD2 | TRBV7-3 | NA | TGTGCCAGCAGCCCACTTAGCGGGGCAAGGGAGACCCAGTACTTC | CASSPLSGARETQYF
TRBJ2-5 | TRBD2 | TRBV4-3 | NA | TGCGCCAGCAGCCAAGAAGCGGGGCGGGAGACCCAGTACTTC | CASSQEAGRETQYF
TRBJ1-1 | NA | TRBV27 | NA | TGTGCCAGCAGTTTAAGGGGCAGGGGTTTTGTGAACACTGAAGCTTTCTTT | CASSLRGRGFVNTEAFF
TRBJ2-5 | TRBD1 | TRBV15 | few | TGTGCCACCAGCGGTAACAGGGGTGGTCCCCAAGAGACCCAGTACTTC | CATSGNRGGPQETQYF
TRBJ1-4 | NA | TRBV28 | NA | TGTGCCAGCGGCCTTCCGGTGTGGGACTGGAATGAAAAACTGTTTTTT | CASGLPVWDWNEKLFF
TRBJ2-5 | TRBD1 | TRBV27 | NA | TGTGCCAGCAGTCGAGACAGGGGGACCCAGTACTTC | CASSRDRGTQYF
TRBJ1-2 | TRBD1 | TRBV19 | NA | TGTGCCAGTACTCAACGGGTAGGGACAGGGCTCCCGGGAGACTATGGCTACACCTTC | CASTQRVGTGLPGDYGYTF
TRBJ1-5 | NA | TRBV18 | NA | TGTGCCAGCTCACCACTTCCGGGGGGCAATCAGCCCCAGCATTTT | CASSPLPGGNQPQHF
TRBJ2-3 | NA | TRBV7-2 | few | TGTGCCAGCAGCCCCCTAGCTCAGACGCAGTATTTT | CASSPLAQTQYF
TRBJ2-5 | TRBD2 | TRBV28 | NA | TGTGCCAGCAGTTCCCGACTAGCGGGAGTAGAGACCCAGTACTTC | CASSSRLAGVETQYF
TRBJ1-3 | NA | TRBV19 | few | TGTGCCAGTAGTCTGAGGGCGGATCCTTTCGGAAACACCATATATTTT | CASSLRADPFGNTIYF
TRBJ2-7 | NA | TRBV3-1/TRBV3-2 | NA | TGTGCCAGCAGCCAAGAAAAGGGTAACGAGCAGTACTTC | CASSQEKGNEQYF
TRBJ1-4 | TRBD1 | TRBV14 | NA | TGTGCCAGCAGCCTCGGAGGACAGGGGGCTTTTCAGGCGGCAACTAATGAAAAACTGTTTTTT | CASSLGGQGAFQAATNEKLFF
TRBJ2-7 | NA | TRBV6-6 | NA | TGTGCCAGCCGGGGGTCCACCTACGAGCAGTACTTC | CASRGSTYEQYF
TRBJ2-7 | NA | TRBV10-3 | NA | TGTGCCATCAGTTCCGGGACCTCCGGATACGAGCAGTACTTC | CAISSGTSGYEQYF
TRBJ2-3 | NA | TRBV2 | NA | TGTGCCAGCAGTGTCCCCCTTGCACAGGACACAGATACGCAGTATTTT | CASSVPLAQDTDTQYF
TRBJ2-5 | NA | TRBV30 | NA | TGTGCCTGGAGTGTAAGGAGGCGGGAGACCCAGTACTTC | CAWSVRRRETQYF
TRBJ2-7 | NA | TRBV28 | NA | TGTGCCAGCAGTCCTCGCGGCTCCGTCGGGCAGTACTTC | CASSPRGSVGQYF
TRBJ2-2 | NA | TRBV28 | NA | TGTGCCAGCAGTTTCGGGACACACAACACCGGGGAGCTGTTTTTT | CASSFGTHNTGELFF
TRBJ1-4 | TRBD1 | TRBV30 | NA | TGTGCCTGGAAGGGGGACAGGGGGAATGAAAAACTGTTTTTT | CAWKGDRGNEKLFF
TRBJ2-1 | TRBD2 | TRBV7-7 | NA | TGTGCTAGCAGCAGGAGCGGGGGGGCCTACAATGAGCAGTTCTTC | CASSRSGGAYNEQFF
TRBJ1-2 | NA | TRBV3-1/TRBV3-2 | NA | TGTGCCAGCAGCCAAGATTCAGGAGGGCCCTGGGGCTACACCTTC | CASSQDSGGPWGYTF
TRBJ1-6 | NA | TRBV28 | NA | TGTGCCAGCAGTCCCGCGGGGAGCTCCTATAATTCACCCCTCCACTTT | CASSPAGSSYNSPLHF
TRBJ1-3 | NA | TRBV3-1/TRBV3-2 | NA | TGTGCCAGCAGCCAAGACCTACCCCCCCTTGGAAACACCATATATTTT | CASSQDLPPLGNTIYF
TRBJ2-1 | TRBD1 | TRBV13 | NA | TGTGCCAGCAGCTCGAATCGGGACAGGGGAACCTACAATGAGCAGTTCTTC | CASSSNRDRGTYNEQFF
TRBJ2-3 | TRBD2 | TRBV9 | NA | TGTGCCAGCAGCCCCCGGACTAGCGGGGCTAGCACAGATACGCAGTATTTT | CASSPRTSGASTDTQYF
TRBJ2-3 | TRBD2 | TRBV6-2/TRBV6-3 | NA | TGTGCCAGCAGTTACGAGGTAGCGGGAGGCCAACTAGCAGATACGCAGTATTTT | CASSYEVAGGQLADTQYF
TRBJ2-3 | NA | TRBV4-2 | NA | TGTGCCAGCAGCCCTAGCGACGGCACAGATACGCAGTATTTT | CASSPSDGTDTQYF
TRBJ2-7 | NA | TRBV6-2/TRBV6-3 | NA | TGTGCCAGCAGTTACTCGGTGTTCTACGAGCAGTACTTC | CASSYSVFYEQYF